This TCR beta chain appears in the sequencing data of a study of Ad26.COV2.S vaccination and SARS-CoV-2 variants. Looking at the study overall: Intramuscular Ad26.COV2.S doses were given once or twice, 56 days apart. Findings and limits, study-wide: Non-spike TCR breadth did not differ much between vaccine and placebo recipients.

Trimming cost V 3 bases and J 6 bases; bases outside gene matches: 7. Germline V CDR1 and CDR2: SGHKS, YYEKEE (reference sequence). The length of the CDR3 is 15 residues. The table came from immunoSEQ multiplex PCR; TCRdb's copy has only in-frame clones and leaves some out. The sample yields around 380,000 clones, about 85% seen once. In regard to this clone: Antigen: not known.

The treatment: some 19 received Ad26.COV2.S at low or high dose, single or two shots; roughly five received placebo; per-sample allocation not given. Following the first vaccine or placebo injection, samples were taken on day 63. The specimen was peripheral blood, collected in a trial of Ad26.COV2.S vaccine versus placebo. The V gene is TRBV5-5, the J gene TRBJ1-5; 9 bases are shared with TRBD1. The clonotype originates from a person between 18 and 59 years old who received the Ad26.COV2.S COVID-19 vaccine or a placebo. The CDR3 nucleotides read TGTGCCAGCAGCTCCGGGACAGGGAGCGGTCAGCCCCAGCATTTT. Translated, it gives CASSSGTGSGQPQHF. The full variable domain, its missing parts supplied by reference TRBV5-5 and TRBJ1-5, is DAGVTQSPTHLIKTRGQQVTLRCSPISGHKSVSWYQQVLGQGPQFIFQYYEKEERGRGNFPDRFSARQFPNYSSELNVNALLLGDSALYLCASSSGTGSGQPQHFGDGTRLSIL.